Given below is one T cell receptor beta chain in context. Its specificity is not known. Amplified TCR beta CDR3 regions derived from RNA transcripts. The HTBI primer set served for first-round RT-PCR of the TCR CDR3. Each CDR3 protein gets one entry after TCRdb re-called the multiplex PCR reads with MiXCR. This sample carries hundreds of thousands of distinct CDR3 sequences, about two fifths of them seen once, and the ten largest clones take 7% to 10%. The data were obtained in a study of T cells in Graves' hyperthyroidism and ophthalmopathy. CDR1 ENHRY and CDR2 SYGVKD come from the germline V gene. With V trimmed by 0 bases and J by 7 bases, 8 bases remained unmatched. This CDR3 has 16 amino acids. Whole-study findings and limits: Prediction of ophthalmopathy progression came a median roughly 6.6 months pre-onset.

J is TRBJ2-7 and V is TRBV10-3; TRBD1 aligns across 11 bases. Sequenced: blood. The sequence came from a man aged 18 to 35 with Graves' hyperthyroidism. CDR3 DNA: TGTGCCATCAGTGAGTCTGAAGGGACAGGGGGAGGGGAGCAGTACTTC. Translating gives CAISESEGTGGGEQYF.